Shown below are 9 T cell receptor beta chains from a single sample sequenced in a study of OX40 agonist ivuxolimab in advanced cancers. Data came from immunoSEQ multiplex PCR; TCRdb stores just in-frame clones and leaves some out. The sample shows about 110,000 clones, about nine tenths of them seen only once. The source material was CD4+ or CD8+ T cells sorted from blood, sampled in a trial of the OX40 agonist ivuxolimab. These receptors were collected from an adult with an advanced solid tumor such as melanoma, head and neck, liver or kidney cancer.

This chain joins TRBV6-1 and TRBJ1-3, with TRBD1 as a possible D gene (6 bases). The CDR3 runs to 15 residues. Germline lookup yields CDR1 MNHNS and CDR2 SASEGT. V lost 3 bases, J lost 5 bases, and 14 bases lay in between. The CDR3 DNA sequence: TGTGCCAGCAGTGAGTCCGGGGGGCACAGAAACACCATATATTTT. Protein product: CASSESGGHRNTIYF.

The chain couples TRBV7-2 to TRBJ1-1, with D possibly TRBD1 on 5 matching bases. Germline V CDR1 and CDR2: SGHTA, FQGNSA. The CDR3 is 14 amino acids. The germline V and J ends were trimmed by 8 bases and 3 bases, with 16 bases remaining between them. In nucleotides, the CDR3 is TGTGCCAGCTCATTACAGGTTAGGTACACTGAAGCTTTCTTT. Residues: CASSLQVRYTEAFF.

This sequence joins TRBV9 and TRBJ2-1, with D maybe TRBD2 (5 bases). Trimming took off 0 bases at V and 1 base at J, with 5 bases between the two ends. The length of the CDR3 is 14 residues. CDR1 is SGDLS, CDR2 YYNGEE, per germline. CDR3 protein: CASSVAGSYNEQFF. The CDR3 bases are TGTGCCAGCAGCGTAGCGGGATCCTACAATGAGCAGTTCTTC.

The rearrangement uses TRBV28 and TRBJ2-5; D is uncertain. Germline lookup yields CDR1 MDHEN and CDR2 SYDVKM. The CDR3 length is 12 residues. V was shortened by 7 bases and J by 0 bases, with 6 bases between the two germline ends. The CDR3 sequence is CASTTYQETQYF. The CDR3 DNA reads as TGTGCCAGCACCACTTACCAAGAGACCCAGTACTTC.

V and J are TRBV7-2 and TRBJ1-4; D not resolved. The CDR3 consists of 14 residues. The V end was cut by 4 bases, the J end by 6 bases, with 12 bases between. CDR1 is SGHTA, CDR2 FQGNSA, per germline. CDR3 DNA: TGTGCCAGCAGCTCTAAGACGGATGATGAAAAACTGTTTTTT. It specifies CASSSKTDDEKLFF.

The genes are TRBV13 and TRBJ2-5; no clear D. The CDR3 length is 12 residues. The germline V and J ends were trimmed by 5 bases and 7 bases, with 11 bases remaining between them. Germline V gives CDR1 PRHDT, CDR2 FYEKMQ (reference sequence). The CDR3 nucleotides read TGTGCCAGCAGCCCCAACCGCGGGACCCAGTACTTC. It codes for CASSPNRGTQYF.

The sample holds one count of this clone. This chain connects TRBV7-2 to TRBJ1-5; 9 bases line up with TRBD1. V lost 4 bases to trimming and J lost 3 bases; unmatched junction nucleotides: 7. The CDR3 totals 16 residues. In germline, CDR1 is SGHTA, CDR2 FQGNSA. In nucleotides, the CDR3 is TGTGCCAGCAGCTGGGACACAGGGGGCAACAATCAGCCCCAGCATTTT. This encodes CASSWDTGGNNQPQHF.

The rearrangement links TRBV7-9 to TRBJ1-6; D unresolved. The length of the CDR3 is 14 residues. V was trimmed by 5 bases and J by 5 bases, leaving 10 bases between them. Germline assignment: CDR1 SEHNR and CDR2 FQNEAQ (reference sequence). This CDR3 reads CASSAGPNNSPLHF. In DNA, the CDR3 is TGTGCCAGCAGCGCCGGACCGAATAATTCACCCCTCCACTTT.

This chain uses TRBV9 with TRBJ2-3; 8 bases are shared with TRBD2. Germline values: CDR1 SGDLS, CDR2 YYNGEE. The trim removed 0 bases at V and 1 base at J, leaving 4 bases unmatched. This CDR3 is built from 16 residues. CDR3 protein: CASSVASGGRTDTQYF. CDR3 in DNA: TGTGCCAGCAGCGTAGCGAGCGGGGGACGCACAGATACGCAGTATTTT. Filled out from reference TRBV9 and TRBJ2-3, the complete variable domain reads DSGVTQTPKHLITATGQRVTLRCSPRSGDLSVYWYQQSLDQGLQFLIQYYNGEERAKGNILERFSAQQFPDLHSELNLSSLELGDSALYFCASSVASGGRTDTQYFGPGTRLTVL.